One sample yielded the 3 T cell receptor beta chains listed below, sequenced in a study of blood T cell repertoires in COVID-19. Libraries were prepared by immunoSEQ multiplex PCR; TCRdb keeps only in-frame clonotypes and omits some of them. This repertoire shows more than 85,000 clones, 70% to 90% found once; its top ten account for roughly 4.2%. The source material was peripheral blood. All receptors come from a human donor with COVID-19, enrolled during active disease. The donor label of this sample is uncertain.

The chain carries TRBV15 and TRBJ1-5; no clear D. Trimming took 5 bases from V and 1 from J, leaving 12 bases between them. The CDR3 is 15 amino acids. Germline CDR1 LNHNV, CDR2 YYDKDF (reference sequence). In DNA, the CDR3 is TGTGCCACCAGCTTCCAGACGGGGAGCAATCAGCCCCAGCATTTT. Its translation: CATSFQTGSNQPQHF.

V gene TRBV10-1 combines with J gene TRBJ2-1; 12 nucleotides line up with TRBD2. The junction had 0 bases not matched to a gene; V was cut back by 4 bases and J by 2 bases. Germline CDR1 and CDR2: WNHNN and SYGVQD (reference sequence). The length of the CDR3 is 15 residues. The CDR3 here is CASSASGGAYNEQFF. Written as DNA, the CDR3 is TGCGCCAGCAGTGCTAGCGGGGGGGCCTACAATGAGCAGTTCTTC.

This clone has more than one count but fewer than ten. The chain combines TRBV2 with TRBJ1-5, with D maybe TRBD1 (6 bases). Trimming stripped 4 bases from V and 7 bases from J, with 14 bases between. This CDR3 region has 14 residues. From germline, CDR1 is SNHLY and CDR2 FYNNEI. CDR3 loop: CASSGVRGRQPQHF. CDR3 in DNA: TGTGCCAGCAGTGGCGTCAGGGGCCGGCAGCCCCAGCATTTT.